This paragraph covers one T cell receptor (beta chain) sequence. The record originates from a study of blood T cell repertoires in COVID-19. Between the trimmed V and J ends, which lost 3 bases and 8 bases, there was a span of 19 bases. The CDR3 runs 16 residues. CDR1 and CDR2 from the germline V gene are MGHRA and YSYEKL. The repertoire was sequenced with immunoSEQ multiplex PCR; TCRdb's copy has only in-frame clones and lacks some. This sample carries about 56,000 clones, roughly 90% of them seen once, and the ten largest clones take roughly 20%. The clonotype comes from a human donor in a cohort sampled during active COVID-19. The sequenced material came from peripheral blood. V gene TRBV4-1 combines with J gene TRBJ1-4, with D perhaps TRBD1 (5 bases). The CDR3 is CASSHHTGGGGEKLFF. In DNA form, the CDR3 reads TGCGCCAGCAGCCATCACACCGGGGGGGGAGGCGAAAAACTGTTTTTT.